This passage covers 14 T cell receptor beta chains from one sample sequenced in a study of OX40 agonist ivuxolimab in advanced cancers. The repertoire was sequenced with immunoSEQ multiplex PCR; TCRdb's copy has only in-frame clones and lacks some. The table shows approximately 16,000 clones, with 75% to 90% occurring only once. The sequencing used CD4+ or CD8+ T cells sorted from blood, collected in a trial of the OX40 agonist ivuxolimab. The receptors originated from an adult with an advanced solid tumor such as melanoma, head and neck, liver or kidney cancer.

The DNA for the CDR3 is TGCGCCAGCAGCCAAGCTAGCGGCTTCTACGAGCAGTACTTC. Amino acids: CASSQASGFYEQYF. The V and J genes are TRBV4-3 and TRBJ2-7, with TRBD2 identical over 7 bases. This CDR3 has 14 amino acids. Per the germline V gene, CDR1 is LGHNA and CDR2 is YSLEER. The J segment lost 3 bases and the V segment lost 1 base, leaving 3 bases of the junction unmatched.

The chain employs TRBV6-4 and TRBJ2-2; unclear D gene. Germline V gene sequence: CDR1 MRHNA, CDR2 SNTAGT. The CDR3 consists of 20 residues. Trimming left V 7 bases short and J 2 bases short, with 29 bases between. DNA for the CDR3: TGTGCCAGCACCCGACCAGAACCTCCTCCCCCTTCCCCCAACACCGGGGAGCTGTTTTTT. Protein: CASTRPEPPPPSPNTGELFF.

This chain joins TRBV7-9 and TRBJ1-2; 7 bases fit TRBD1. After removal of 6 bases from V and 4 bases from J, the junction contained 14 bases not matched to a gene. Germline V CDR1 and CDR2: SEHNR, FQNEAQ (reference sequence). The CDR3 is 16 residues long. The CDR3 DNA is TGTGCCAGCAGTTCAATCCTCCCAGGGGGGGTCTATGGCTACACCTTC. Translation gives CASSSILPGGVYGYTF.

CDR3 nucleotides: TGCGCCAGCAGCTTGGAGGGGCCAGGGCGAGAGCAGTACTTC. It translates to CASSLEGPGREQYF. The chain recombines TRBV5-1 with TRBJ2-5; TRBD1 is a possible D gene (5 bases). CDR1 and CDR2 from the germline V gene are SGHRS and YFSETQ. This CDR3 comprises 14 residues. V lost 0 bases and J 11 bases, leaving 17 bases between the germline ends.

This rearrangement joins TRBV7-2 to TRBJ1-3; tentatively, D is TRBD1 (6 bases). The length of the CDR3 is 15 residues. Between the trimmed V and J ends, which lost 3 bases and 4 bases, there was a span of 13 bases. Germline assignment: CDR1 SGHTA and CDR2 FQGNSA. In DNA, the CDR3 is TGTGCCAGCAGCTTCGGAACAGGGAAGGGAAACACCATATATTTT. Translated, it gives CASSFGTGKGNTIYF.

As DNA, the CDR3 is TGCGCCAGCAGCTTGGAACGGGGGATGGCTATGAACACTGAAGCTTTCTTT. Its protein product is CASSLERGMAMNTEAFF. This rearrangement joins TRBV5-1 to TRBJ1-1, with D maybe TRBD1 (5 bases). This CDR3 region has 17 residues. Germline CDR1 reads SGHRS; CDR2 reads YFSETQ. V was shortened by 0 bases and J by 0 bases, with 15 bases between the two germline ends.

The genes are TRBV5-1 and TRBJ2-1; no clear D gene. The CDR3 runs 11 residues. Germline CDR1 and CDR2: SGHRS and YFSETQ. V lost 0 bases, J lost 10 bases, and 5 bases lay in between. Written as DNA, the CDR3 is TGCGCCAGCAGCTTGGGGCCAGAGCAGTTCTTC. This codes for CASSLGPEQFF. Based on the CDR3 plus reference TRBV5-1 and TRBJ2-1, the full variable domain is KAGVTQTPRYLIKTRGQQVTLSCSPISGHRSVSWYQQTPGQGLQFLFEYFSETQRNKGNFPGRFSGRQFSNSRSEMNVSTLELGDSALYLCASSLGPEQFFGPGTRLTVL.

V is TRBV4-1 and J is TRBJ1-5; D is possibly TRBD1 (5 bases). The CDR3 runs 14 residues. Between the trimmed V and J ends, which lost 3 bases and 2 bases, there was a span of 8 bases. CDR1 is MGHRA, CDR2 YSYEKL, per germline. The CDR3 DNA reads TGCGCCAGCAGCCAGGGGCTGGGCAATCAGCCCCAGCATTTT. It codes for CASSQGLGNQPQHF.

This clone was seen more than once but under ten times. The rearrangement joins TRBV2 to TRBJ2-7; D remains unclear. Germline V gene data show CDR1 as SNHLY and CDR2 as FYNNEI. There are 11 residues in the CDR3. V was pared by 4 bases and J by 5 bases, with 6 bases between. CDR3 sequence reads: CASSVRDEQYF. For the CDR3, the DNA is TGTGCCAGCAGTGTCCGGGACGAGCAGTACTTC.

The chain has TRBV30 and TRBJ1-4; no firm D call. Germline values: CDR1 GTSNPN, CDR2 SVGIG (reference sequence). The CDR3 loop spans 12 amino acids. V lost 0 bases, J lost 11 bases, and 10 bases lay in between. The CDR3 coding sequence is TGTGCCTGGAGTGTACTTCCGGAGAAACTGTTTTTT. Protein sequence: CAWSVLPEKLFF. The entire variable domain, with the rest obtained from reference TRBV30 and TRBJ1-4, is as follows: SQTIHQWPATLVQPVGSPLSLECTVEGTSNPNLYWYRQAAGRGLQLLFYSVGIGQISSEVPQNLSASRPQDRQFILSSKKLLLSDSGFYLCAWSVLPEKLFFGSGTQLSVL.

The chain recombines TRBV5-4 with TRBJ1-6; possibly TRBD1 for D (6 bases). The CDR3 has 16 residues. Germline loops: CDR1 SGHNT, CDR2 YYREEE (reference sequence). The V and J ends lost 1 base and 7 bases respectively, with 15 bases between them. The CDR3 loop reads CASSLQGGDRNSPLHF. CDR3 DNA sequence: TGTGCCAGCAGCTTGCAAGGGGGGGATAGAAATTCACCCCTCCACTTT.

V gene TRBV20-1 combines with J gene TRBJ1-2; no firm D call. Germline V lookup: CDR1 DFQATT, CDR2 SNEGSKA (reference sequence). V was shortened by 3 bases and J by 7 bases, with 9 bases between the two germline ends. The CDR3 is 11 amino acids. CDR3 coding DNA: TGCAGTGCTAGGTGGCAGTCTGGCTACACCTTC. Amino acid sequence: CSARWQSGYTF.

This chain joins TRBV5-1 and TRBJ2-5; 16 nucleotides match TRBD2. CDR1 is SGHRS and CDR2 is YFSETQ in the germline V gene. The CDR3 covers 20 residues. With V trimmed by 0 bases and J by 0 bases, 8 bases remained unmatched. CDR3 nucleotides: TGCGCCAGCAGCTTGGAGGTCCCGGGACTAGCGGGAGGGCACCAAGAGACCCAGTACTTC. Translating gives CASSLEVPGLAGGHQETQYF.

The chain joins TRBV7-6 to TRBJ2-5, with D maybe TRBD2 (6 bases). The CDR3 is 17 residues long. CDR1 is SGHVS and CDR2 is FNYEAQ in the germline V gene. Trimming stripped 2 bases from V and 3 bases from J, with 19 bases between. The CDR3 spells CASSLMETSSRKETQYF. The CDR3 DNA is TGTGCCAGCAGCTTAATGGAGACTAGTTCTAGGAAAGAGACCCAGTACTTC.